This T cell receptor (beta chain) was captured by sequencing in a study of blood T cell repertoires in COVID-19. The overall study: T cells, B-cell-depleted T cells, or PBMCs provided the cDNA or gDNA that served as material.

Per the study methods: Amplification of reference gene primers was used by the study to estimate nucleated cell counts. Sequencing was performed with immunoSEQ multiplex PCR; in TCRdb, only in-frame clones are kept and a portion is missing. The V and J calls and the clone size are those of that table, but D and trimming were determined from the DNA. The sample consists of some 260,000 clones, 75% to 90% of them appearing once. Seattle patient enrollment occurred during active infection, with longitudinal follow-up thereafter. This CDR3 comprises 16 residues. Per the germline V gene, CDR1 is SGHRS and CDR2 is YFSETQ. The V segment lost 0 bases and the J segment 0 bases; nucleotides outside the gene matches: 4.

The sequence came from a woman aged 70 to 79 with COVID-19, enrolled during active disease. The sequenced sample consisted of peripheral blood. The genes are TRBV5-1 and TRBJ2-3, with TRBD2 identical over 7 bases. CDR3 region: CASSLVGGSSTDTQYF. The DNA for the CDR3 is TGCGCCAGCAGCTTGGTCGGGGGGAGTAGCACAGATACGCAGTATTTT.